This T cell receptor (beta chain) was identified in a study of shared clonotypes between healthy human individuals. Study context: A donor's plate count was three for CD4 naive and three for CD4 memory; CD8 naive had two and CD8 memory one. Findings and caveats of the study: It was the few donors that limited the genetic and exposure-history diversity represented.

Comments on this clone: Its antigen is currently unknown.

The protocol was immunoSEQ multiplex PCR, while the TCRdb copy is restricted to in-frame clones and leaves out a portion. The top ten hold 0.39% of the sample, which has a few million clones, 85% to 95% seen once. With 1 base removed from V and 3 bases from J, the gap between germline ends came to 7 bases. The CDR3 runs to 13 residues. The germline V gene encodes CDR1 MNHNS and CDR2 SASEGT. The chain combines TRBV6-1 with TRBJ2-7; D remains unclear. The sequenced sample was naive CD4+ T cells from PBMCs. As for subset: CD45RA+ positively selected. The origin of this receptor is a man between 18 and 29 years old in good health. Some clones in this sample may be carry-over from other donors' samples. The CDR3 bases are TGTGCCAGCAGTGAAGTCGTTAACTACGAGCAGTACTTC. It specifies CASSEVVNYEQYF.